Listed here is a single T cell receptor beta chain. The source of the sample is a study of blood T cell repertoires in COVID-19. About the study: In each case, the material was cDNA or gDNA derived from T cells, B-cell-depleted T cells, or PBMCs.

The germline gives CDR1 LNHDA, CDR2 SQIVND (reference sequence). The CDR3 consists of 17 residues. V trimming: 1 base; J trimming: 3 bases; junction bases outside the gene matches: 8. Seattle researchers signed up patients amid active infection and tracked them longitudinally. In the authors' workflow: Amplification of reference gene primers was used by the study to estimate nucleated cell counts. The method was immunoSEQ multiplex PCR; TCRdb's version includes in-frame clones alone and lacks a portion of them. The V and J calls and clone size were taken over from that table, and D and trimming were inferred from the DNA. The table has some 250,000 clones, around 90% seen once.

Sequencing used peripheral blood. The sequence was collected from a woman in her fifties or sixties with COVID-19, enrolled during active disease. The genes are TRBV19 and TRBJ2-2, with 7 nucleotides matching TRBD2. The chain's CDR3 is CASSIAPGGSHTGELFF. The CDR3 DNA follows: TGTGCCAGTAGTATAGCCCCTGGCGGGAGCCACACCGGGGAGCTGTTTTTT.